Detailed here is one T cell receptor beta chain. Its target is unknown. Researchers isolated CD4+ T cells once roughly nine days of culture had elapsed. This sample is drawn from a study of vaccination effects on CD4 cells after COVID-19. Germline CDR1 LGHDT, CDR2 YNNKEL (reference sequence). Trimming removed 4 bases from V and 0 bases from J, with 10 bases in between. The CDR3 runs 15 residues. Data came from immunoSEQ multiplex PCR; TCRdb stores just in-frame clones and leaves some out. The repertoire includes 70,000 or so clones, 77% of them detected once, and roughly 2% sits in the top ten. General study results and limits: Only a single clone (1 of 255 vaccine-induced clones in healthy vaccinees) cross-reacted with common cold coronaviruses. Clones of infection and vaccine origin contracted markedly late after vaccination.

J is TRBJ1-3 and V is TRBV3-1 (or the pseudogene TRBV3-2), with D unclear. This clonotype was obtained from a human donor who received a COVID-19 vaccine. The sample consisted of CD4+ T cells from PBMCs cultured without peptide, taken before COVID-19 vaccination. The CDR3 nucleotides are TGTGCCAGCAGCCCCGGGTCCCCCTCTGGAAACACCATATATTTT. Protein product: CASSPGSPSGNTIYF.